Shown below are 10 T cell receptor beta chains from a single sample sequenced in a study of cytomegalovirus exposure and HLA in healthy donors. Using immunoSEQ multiplex PCR, the repertoire was profiled, and TCRdb retains in-frame clones only, with some absent. The sample includes about 120,000 clones, around 88% seen only once; the top ten take over 4%. Material: PBMCs. The receptors shown here come from a man between 18 and 35 years old in good health and CMV-seronegative.

The chain couples TRBV30 to TRBJ2-3; tentative D call: TRBD2 (6 bases). Germline V gives CDR1 GTSNPN, CDR2 SVGIG (reference sequence). The CDR3 is 13 residues long. V dropped 1 base and J dropped 6 bases, with 11 bases sitting between them. Here the CDR3 reads CAWSGGLSDTQYF. The CDR3 DNA follows: TGTGCCTGGAGTGGGGGACTCTCGGATACGCAGTATTTT.

This sequence joins TRBV5-4 and TRBJ1-2; a possible D gene is TRBD1 (6 bases). The CDR3 contains 13 residues. V was pared by 4 bases and J by 6 bases, with 13 bases between. Germline loops: CDR1 SGHNT, CDR2 YYREEE (reference sequence). The CDR3 coding sequence is TGTGCCAGCAGCCTCACAGGGCTAGATGGCTACACCTTC. Encoded protein: CASSLTGLDGYTF.

This chain uses TRBV5-1 with TRBJ2-3; the D gene is possibly TRBD1 (6 bases). The germline V gene has CDR1 SGHRS and CDR2 YFSETQ. The ends were cut back, 1 base at V and 4 bases at J, with 10 bases in the middle. The CDR3 is 14 residues long. CDR3 bases: TGCGCCAGCAGCTTGACCTGGACAGCAGATACGCAGTATTTT. Encoded protein: CASSLTWTADTQYF.

This chain links TRBV5-6 with TRBJ2-7; D possibly corresponds to TRBD2 (7 bases). The germline V and J ends were trimmed by 0 bases and 5 bases, with 12 bases remaining between them. This CDR3 is built from 14 residues. Germline-derived CDR1 and CDR2 are SGHDT and YYEEEE. The CDR3 DNA reads as TGTGCCAGCAGCTTGGCCGGGGGGCTCCACGAGCAGTACTTC. This translates into CASSLAGGLHEQYF. The variable domain in full, with the rest retrieved from reference TRBV5-6 and TRBJ2-7, is DAGVTQSPTHLIKTRGQQVTLRCSPKSGHDTVSWYQQALGQGPQFIFQYYEEEERQRGNFPDRFSGHQFPNYSSELNVNALLLGDSALYLCASSLAGGLHEQYFGPGTRLTVT.

The chain combines TRBV13 with TRBJ2-3, with 7 bases that match TRBD1. Germline assignment: CDR1 PRHDT and CDR2 FYEKMQ (reference sequence). The CDR3 spans 14 residues. V shed 0 bases, J shed 5 bases, and the junction held 2 bases outside the gene matches. CDR3 coding DNA: TGTGCCAGCAGCTTAGGCCAGGGGGTAGATACGCAGTATTTT. Protein: CASSLGQGVDTQYF.

The chain is built from TRBV30 and TRBJ2-2; D gene uncertain. The CDR3 is 12 amino acids. V was cut by 0 bases and J by 5 bases, with 4 bases left in between. CDR1 is GTSNPN and CDR2 is SVGIG in the germline V gene (reference sequence). The CDR3 DNA sequence: TGTGCCTGGAGTGTATCTACCGGGGAGCTGTTTTTT. Protein sequence: CAWSVSTGELFF.

The CDR3 nucleotides read TGTGCCAGCAGTTACCTACGGTTCACCGGGGAGCTGTTTTTT. Its protein product is CASSYLRFTGELFF. V gene TRBV6-5 combines with J gene TRBJ2-2; D uncertain. CDR3 size: 14 residues. CDR1 and CDR2 (germline): MNHEY, SVGAGI. V dropped 2 bases and J dropped 4 bases, with 8 bases sitting between them.

This rearrangement joins TRBV11-2 to TRBJ2-3; D not resolved. The CDR3 contains 13 residues. Trimming shortened V by 0 bases and J by 3 bases, and 4 bases separated the two germline ends. Per germline, CDR1 SGHAT and CDR2 FQNNGV. CDR3 sequence: CASSLDLTDTQYF. CDR3 nucleotide sequence: TGTGCCAGCAGCTTAGACCTTACAGATACGCAGTATTTT.

This clone was seen only a few times. The V and J genes are TRBV6-6 and TRBJ1-1, with 8 positions matching TRBD1. V gave up 10 bases and J gave up 2 bases; unmatched junction bases: 6. The length of the CDR3 is 13 residues. Germline values: CDR1 MNHNY, CDR2 SVGAGI (reference sequence). The CDR3 region has the DNA TGTGCCACCAGGACAGGGAAAAACACTGAAGCTTTCTTT. It yields the protein CATRTGKNTEAFF.

The chain combines TRBV2 with TRBJ1-1; D is undetermined. V was cut by 8 bases and J by 3 bases, with 7 bases left in between. Germline lookup yields CDR1 SNHLY and CDR2 FYNNEI. This CDR3 spans 11 amino acids. The CDR3 spells CASGLYTEAFF. The CDR3 DNA reads as TGTGCCAGCGGGCTGTACACTGAAGCTTTCTTT.